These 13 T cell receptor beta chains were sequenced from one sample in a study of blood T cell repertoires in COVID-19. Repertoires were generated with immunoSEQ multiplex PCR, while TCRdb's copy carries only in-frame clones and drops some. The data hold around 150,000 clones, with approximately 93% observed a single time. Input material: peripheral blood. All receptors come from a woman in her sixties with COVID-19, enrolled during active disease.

The CDR3 sequence is CASRYRDQPQHF. In nucleotides, the CDR3 is TGTGCCAGCAGATACAGAGATCAGCCCCAGCATTTT. The rearrangement joins TRBV6-2 or TRBV6-3 to TRBJ1-5; D unresolved. Trimming left V 6 bases short and J 5 bases short, with 8 bases between. The CDR3 is made up of 12 amino acids. The germline CDR1 and CDR2 sequences are MNHEY and SVGEGT.

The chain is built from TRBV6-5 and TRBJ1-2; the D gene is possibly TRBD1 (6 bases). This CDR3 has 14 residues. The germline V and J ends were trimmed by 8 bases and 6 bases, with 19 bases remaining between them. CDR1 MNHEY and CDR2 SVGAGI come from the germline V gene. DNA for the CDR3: TGTGCCAGCTCAGACCCGACAGGACCCGATGGCTACACCTTC. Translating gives CASSDPTGPDGYTF.

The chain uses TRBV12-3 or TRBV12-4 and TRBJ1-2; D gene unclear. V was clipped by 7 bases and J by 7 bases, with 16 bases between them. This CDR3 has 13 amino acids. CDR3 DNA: TGTGCCAGCACACGAGGGAGTCGTAGTGGCTACACCTTC. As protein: CASTRGSRSGYTF.

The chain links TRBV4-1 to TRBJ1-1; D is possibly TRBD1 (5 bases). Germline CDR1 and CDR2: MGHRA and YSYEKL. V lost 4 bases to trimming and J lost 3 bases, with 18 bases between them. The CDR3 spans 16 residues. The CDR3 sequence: CASSPVDGGGYTEAFF. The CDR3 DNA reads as TGCGCCAGCAGCCCGGTGGACGGGGGTGGGTACACTGAAGCTTTCTTT.

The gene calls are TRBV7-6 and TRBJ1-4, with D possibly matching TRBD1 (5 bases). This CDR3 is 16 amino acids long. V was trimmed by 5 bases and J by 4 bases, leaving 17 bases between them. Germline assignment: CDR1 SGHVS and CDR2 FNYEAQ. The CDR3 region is CASSPLMTAGNEKLFF. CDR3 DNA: TGTGCCAGCAGCCCCCTGATGACAGCCGGTAATGAAAAACTGTTTTTT.

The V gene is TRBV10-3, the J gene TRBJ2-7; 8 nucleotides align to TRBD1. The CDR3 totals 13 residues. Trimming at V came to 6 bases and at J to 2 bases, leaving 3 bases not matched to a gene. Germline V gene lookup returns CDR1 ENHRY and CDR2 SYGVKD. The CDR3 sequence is CAIRGQGAYEQYF. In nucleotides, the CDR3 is TGTGCCATCAGAGGACAGGGCGCCTACGAGCAGTACTTC.

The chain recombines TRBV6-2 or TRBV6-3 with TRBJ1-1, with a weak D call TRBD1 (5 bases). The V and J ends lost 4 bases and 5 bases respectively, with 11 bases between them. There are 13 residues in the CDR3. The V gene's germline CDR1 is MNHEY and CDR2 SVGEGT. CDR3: CASSLLRGTEAFF. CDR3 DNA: TGTGCCAGCAGTTTACTACGGGGGACTGAAGCTTTCTTT.

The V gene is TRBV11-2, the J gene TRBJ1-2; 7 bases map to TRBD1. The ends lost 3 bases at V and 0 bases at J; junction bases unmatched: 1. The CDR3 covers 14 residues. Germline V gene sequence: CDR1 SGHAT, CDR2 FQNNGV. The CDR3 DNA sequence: TGTGCCAGCAGCTTGGACAGGACTAACTATGGCTACACCTTC. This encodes CASSLDRTNYGYTF.

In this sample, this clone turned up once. CDR3: CASSPTGGVTEAFF. The CDR3, as DNA: TGTGCCAGCAGCCCAACAGGGGGTGTCACTGAAGCTTTCTTT. This chain uses TRBV7-9 with TRBJ1-1; 8 bases line up with TRBD1. V lost 5 bases and J lost 4; bases outside the gene matches: 6. CDR3 size: 14 residues. Germline-derived CDR1 and CDR2 are SEHNR and FQNEAQ (reference sequence).

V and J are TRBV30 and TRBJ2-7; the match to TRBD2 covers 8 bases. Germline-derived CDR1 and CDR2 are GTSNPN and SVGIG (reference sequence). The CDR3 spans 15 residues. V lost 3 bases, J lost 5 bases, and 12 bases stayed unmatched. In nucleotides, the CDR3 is TGTGCCTGGAGCCCTTCACCGGGGGGGCGTAACGAGCAGTACTTC. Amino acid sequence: CAWSPSPGGRNEQYF.

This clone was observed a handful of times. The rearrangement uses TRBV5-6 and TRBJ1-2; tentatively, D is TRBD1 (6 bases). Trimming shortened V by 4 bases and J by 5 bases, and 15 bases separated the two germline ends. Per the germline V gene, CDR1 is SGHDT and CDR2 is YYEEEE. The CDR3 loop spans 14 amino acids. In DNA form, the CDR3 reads TGTGCCAGCAGCGAAACAGGGCTTGGGTATGGCTACACCTTC. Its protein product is CASSETGLGYGYTF.

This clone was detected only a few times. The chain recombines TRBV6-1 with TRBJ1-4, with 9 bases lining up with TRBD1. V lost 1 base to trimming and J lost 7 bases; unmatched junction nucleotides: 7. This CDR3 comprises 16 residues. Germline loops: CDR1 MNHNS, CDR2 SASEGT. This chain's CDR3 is CASSEELGQGFEKLFF. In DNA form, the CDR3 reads TGTGCCAGCAGTGAAGAATTGGGACAGGGCTTTGAAAAACTGTTTTTT.

The CDR3 region is CASSLDTVVKAFF. The CDR3 DNA reads TGTGCCAGCAGCTTAGACACAGTAGTAAAAGCTTTCTTT. The gene calls are TRBV7-2 and TRBJ1-1; D not resolved. V lost 1 base to trimming and J lost 9 bases, with 12 bases between them. CDR1 and CDR2 from the germline V gene are SGHTA and FQGNSA. The CDR3 sequence is 13 residues long.